The source of this T cell receptor (beta chain) is a study of T cells in Graves' hyperthyroidism and ophthalmopathy. In the study overall: Blood from the periphery was taken at initial diagnosis, before any treatment.

PBMCs were derived from about 9.1 ml fresh peripheral blood. Study-wide results and limits: Expanded thyroid clonotypes (above 0.001) were mostly also found in blood. The model anticipated ophthalmopathy a median about 6.5 months pre-onset.

On this clonotype itself: Its antigen is not known. This sequence may be a read error, since a much larger clone differs from it by one base.

TCR beta CDR3 regions were amplified from RNA transcripts. HTBI primers were employed in a first-round RT-PCR of the TCR CDR3. TCRdb re-derived calls from the multiplex PCR reads in MiXCR, one entry per CDR3 protein. The profile shows about 640,000 distinct CDR3 sequences, about 20% of them singletons. The ends were cut back, 2 bases at V and 10 bases at J, with 15 bases in the middle. The germline V gene encodes CDR1 GTSNPN and CDR2 SVGIG (reference sequence). The CDR3 has 13 residues. The sequence came from a man younger than 45 with Graves' ophthalmopathy. Sequencing was carried out using blood. The J gene is TRBJ2-1, the V gene TRBV30; no firm D call. CDR3: CAWSPGNTYEQFF. The CDR3 region has the DNA TGTGCCTGGAGTCCTGGGAACACCTACGAGCAGTTCTTC.